This section outlines one TCR beta chain sequence together with its context. This CDR3 comprises 15 residues. Germline V lookup: CDR1 SEHNR, CDR2 FQNEAQ (reference sequence). The V gene end was trimmed by 5 bases and the J gene end by 4 bases; junction bases not matched to a gene: 5. These data originate in a study of T cell changes during pregnancy in multiple sclerosis. The repertoire was sequenced with immunoSEQ multiplex PCR; TCRdb's copy has only in-frame clones and lacks some. The sample contains 69,000 or so clones, almost 95% of which appear only once. The source material was peripheral blood, sampled before pregnancy. The chain has TRBV7-9 and TRBJ2-3; 11 bases agree with TRBD2. This clonotype originated in a female donor with multiple sclerosis, enrolled in a pregnancy study. The CDR3 is CASSILAGGSDTQYF. CDR3 coding DNA: TGTGCCAGCAGCATCCTAGCGGGAGGATCAGATACGCAGTATTTT.